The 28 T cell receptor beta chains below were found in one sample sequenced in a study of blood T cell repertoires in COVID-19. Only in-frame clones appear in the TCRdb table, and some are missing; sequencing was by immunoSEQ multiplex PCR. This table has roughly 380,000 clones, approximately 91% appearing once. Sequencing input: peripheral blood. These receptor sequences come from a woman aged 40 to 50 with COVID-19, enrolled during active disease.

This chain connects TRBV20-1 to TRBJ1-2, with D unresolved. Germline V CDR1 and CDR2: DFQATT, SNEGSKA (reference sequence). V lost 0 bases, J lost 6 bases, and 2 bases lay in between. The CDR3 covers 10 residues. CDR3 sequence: CSARDDGYTF. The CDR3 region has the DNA TGCAGTGCTAGAGACGATGGCTACACCTTC.

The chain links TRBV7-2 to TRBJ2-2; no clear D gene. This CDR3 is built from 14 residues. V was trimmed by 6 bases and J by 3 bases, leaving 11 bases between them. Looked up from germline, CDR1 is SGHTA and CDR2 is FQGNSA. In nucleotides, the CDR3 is TGTGCCAGCAGTGTAGACACCCACACCGGGGAGCTGTTTTTT. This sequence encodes CASSVDTHTGELFF.

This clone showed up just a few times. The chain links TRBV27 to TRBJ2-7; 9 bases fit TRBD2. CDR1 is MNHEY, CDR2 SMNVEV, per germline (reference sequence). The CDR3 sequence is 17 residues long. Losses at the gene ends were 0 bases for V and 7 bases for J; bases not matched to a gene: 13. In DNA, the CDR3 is TGTGCCAGCAGTTTATCGGGGTTGGCGGGAGGGCCGGAAGAGCAGTACTTC. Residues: CASSLSGLAGGPEEQYF.

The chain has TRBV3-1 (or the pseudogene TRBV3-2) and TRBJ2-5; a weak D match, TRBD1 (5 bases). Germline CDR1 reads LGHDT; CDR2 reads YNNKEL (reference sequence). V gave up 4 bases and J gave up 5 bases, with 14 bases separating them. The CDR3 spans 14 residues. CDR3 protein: CASSPVGARETQYF. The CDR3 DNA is TGTGCCAGCAGCCCGGTTGGGGCGAGGGAGACCCAGTACTTC.

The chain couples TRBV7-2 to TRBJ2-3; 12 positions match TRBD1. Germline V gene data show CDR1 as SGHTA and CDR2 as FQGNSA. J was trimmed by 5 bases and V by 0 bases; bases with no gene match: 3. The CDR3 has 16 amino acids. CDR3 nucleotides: TGTGCCAGCAGCTTAGCGGGACAGGGGGCAGGAGATACGCAGTATTTT. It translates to CASSLAGQGAGDTQYF.

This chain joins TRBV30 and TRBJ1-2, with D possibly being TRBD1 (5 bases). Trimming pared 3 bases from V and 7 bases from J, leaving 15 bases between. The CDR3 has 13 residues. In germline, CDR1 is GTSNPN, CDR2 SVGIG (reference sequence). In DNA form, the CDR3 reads TGTGCCTGGAGGGGGACTATATCTCGTGGCTACACCTTC. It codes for CAWRGTISRGYTF.

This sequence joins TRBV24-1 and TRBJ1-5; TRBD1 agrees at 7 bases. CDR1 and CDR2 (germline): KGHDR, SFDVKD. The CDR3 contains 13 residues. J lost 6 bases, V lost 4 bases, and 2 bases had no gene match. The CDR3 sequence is CATSDRQGQPQHF. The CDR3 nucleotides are TGTGCCACCAGTGACCGACAGGGTCAGCCCCAGCATTTT.

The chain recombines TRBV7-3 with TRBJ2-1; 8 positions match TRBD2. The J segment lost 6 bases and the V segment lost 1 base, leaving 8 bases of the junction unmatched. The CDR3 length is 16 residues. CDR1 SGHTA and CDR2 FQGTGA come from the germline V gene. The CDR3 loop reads CASSLRLGLEGNEQFF. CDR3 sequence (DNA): TGTGCCAGCAGCTTAAGACTGGGACTAGAGGGCAATGAGCAGTTCTTC. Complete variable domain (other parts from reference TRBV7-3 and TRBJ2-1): GAGVSQTPSNKVTEKGKYVELRCDPISGHTALYWYRQSLGQGPEFLIYFQGTGAADDSGLPNDRFFAVRPEGSVSTLKIQRTERGDSAVYLCASSLRLGLEGNEQFFGPGTRLTVL.

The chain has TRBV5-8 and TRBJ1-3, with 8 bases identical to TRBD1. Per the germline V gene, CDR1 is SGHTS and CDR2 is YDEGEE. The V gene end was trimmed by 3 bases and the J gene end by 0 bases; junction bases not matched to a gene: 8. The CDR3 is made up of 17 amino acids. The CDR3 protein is CASSWSRGLPSGNTIYF. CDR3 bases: TGTGCCAGCAGCTGGTCCAGGGGGCTCCCCTCTGGAAACACCATATATTTT.

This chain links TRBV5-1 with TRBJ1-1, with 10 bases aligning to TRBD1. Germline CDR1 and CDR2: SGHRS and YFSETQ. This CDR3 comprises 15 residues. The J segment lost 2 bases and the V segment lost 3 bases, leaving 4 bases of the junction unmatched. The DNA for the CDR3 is TGCGCCAGCAGCTCCCGGGACAGGGGCAACACTGAAGCTTTCTTT. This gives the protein CASSSRDRGNTEAFF.

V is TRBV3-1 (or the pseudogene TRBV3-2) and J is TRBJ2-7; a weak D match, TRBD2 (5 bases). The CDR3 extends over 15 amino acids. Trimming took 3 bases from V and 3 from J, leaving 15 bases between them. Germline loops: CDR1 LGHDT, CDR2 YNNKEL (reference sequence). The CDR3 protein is CASSQVLVARYEQYF. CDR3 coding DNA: TGTGCCAGCAGCCAGGTGCTTGTAGCGCGCTACGAGCAGTACTTC.

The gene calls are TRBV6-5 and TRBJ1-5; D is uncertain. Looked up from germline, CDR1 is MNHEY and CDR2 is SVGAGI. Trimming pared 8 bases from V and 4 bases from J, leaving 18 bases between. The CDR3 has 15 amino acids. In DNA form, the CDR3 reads TGTGCCAGCCGAAAGGCCCCCAGCGGTAATCAGCCCCAGCATTTT. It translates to CASRKAPSGNQPQHF.

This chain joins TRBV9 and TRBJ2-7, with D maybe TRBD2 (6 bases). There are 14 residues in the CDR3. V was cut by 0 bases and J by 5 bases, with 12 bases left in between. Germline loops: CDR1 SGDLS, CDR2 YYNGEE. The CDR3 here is CASSVGRDADEQYF. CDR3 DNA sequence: TGTGCCAGCAGCGTAGGGAGGGATGCGGACGAGCAGTACTTC.

The CDR3 spells CASSSGLAGGPGADTQYF. As DNA, the CDR3 is TGTGCCAGCAGCTCAGGACTAGCGGGAGGCCCAGGGGCAGATACGCAGTATTTT. This sequence joins TRBV11-2 and TRBJ2-3, with TRBD2 matching over 14 bases. Germline CDR1 SGHAT, CDR2 FQNNGV. The CDR3 length is 18 residues. The junction had 10 bases not matched to a gene; V was cut back by 4 bases and J by 4 bases.

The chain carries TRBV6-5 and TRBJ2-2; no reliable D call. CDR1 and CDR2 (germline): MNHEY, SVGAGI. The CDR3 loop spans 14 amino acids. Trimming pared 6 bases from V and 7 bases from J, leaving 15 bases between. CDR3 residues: CASSGSSLGGELFF. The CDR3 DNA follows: TGTGCCAGCAGCGGGTCTTCTTTGGGCGGGGAGCTGTTTTTT.

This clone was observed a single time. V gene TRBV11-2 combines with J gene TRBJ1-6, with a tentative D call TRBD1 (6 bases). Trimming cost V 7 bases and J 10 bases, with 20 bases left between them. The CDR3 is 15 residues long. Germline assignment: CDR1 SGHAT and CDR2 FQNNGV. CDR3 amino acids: CASTLWAGADSPLHF. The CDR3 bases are TGTGCCAGCACTCTCTGGGCAGGGGCGGACTCACCCCTCCACTTT.

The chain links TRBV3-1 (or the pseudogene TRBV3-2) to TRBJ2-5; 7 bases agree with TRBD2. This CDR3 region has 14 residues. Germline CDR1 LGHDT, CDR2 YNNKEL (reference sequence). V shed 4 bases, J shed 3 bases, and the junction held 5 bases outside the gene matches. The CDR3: CASSRLGGEETQYF. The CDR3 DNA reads TGTGCCAGCAGCCGATTGGGGGGGGAAGAGACCCAGTACTTC.

As DNA, the CDR3 is TGTGCCTGGGAGCCAGACAGGGCTGAAAAACTGTTTTTT. This sequence encodes CAWEPDRAEKLFF. The V call is TRBV30, the J call TRBJ1-4, with TRBD1 matching over 7 bases. This CDR3 contains 13 residues. CDR1 is GTSNPN, CDR2 SVGIG, per germline (reference sequence). J lost 7 bases, V lost 5 bases, and 7 bases had no gene match.

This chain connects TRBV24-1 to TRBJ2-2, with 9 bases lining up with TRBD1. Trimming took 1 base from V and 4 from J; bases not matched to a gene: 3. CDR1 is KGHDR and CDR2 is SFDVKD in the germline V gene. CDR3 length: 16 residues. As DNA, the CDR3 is TGTGCCACCAGTGATTTCCCGGGACAGGGCACCGGGGAGCTGTTTTTT. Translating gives CATSDFPGQGTGELFF.

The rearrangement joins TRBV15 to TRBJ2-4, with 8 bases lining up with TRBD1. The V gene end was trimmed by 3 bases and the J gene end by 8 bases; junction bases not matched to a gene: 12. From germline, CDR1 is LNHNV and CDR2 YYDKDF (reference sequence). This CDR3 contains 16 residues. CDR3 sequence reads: CATSRRTGGFLDIQYF. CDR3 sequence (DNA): TGTGCCACCAGCAGGAGAACAGGGGGATTTTTGGACATTCAGTACTTC.

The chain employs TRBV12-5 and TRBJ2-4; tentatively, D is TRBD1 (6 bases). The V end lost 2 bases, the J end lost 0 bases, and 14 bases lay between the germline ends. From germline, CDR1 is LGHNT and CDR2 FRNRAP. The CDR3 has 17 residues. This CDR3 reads CASGLQTGKLAKNIQYF. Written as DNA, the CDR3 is TGTGCTAGTGGTTTGCAAACAGGGAAGCTAGCCAAAAACATTCAGTACTTC.

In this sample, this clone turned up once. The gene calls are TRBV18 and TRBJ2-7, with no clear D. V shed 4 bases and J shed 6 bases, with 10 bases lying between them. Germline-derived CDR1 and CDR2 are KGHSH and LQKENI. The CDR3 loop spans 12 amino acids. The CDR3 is CASSLKAIEQYF. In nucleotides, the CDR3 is TGTGCCAGCTCACTCAAAGCGATCGAGCAGTACTTC.

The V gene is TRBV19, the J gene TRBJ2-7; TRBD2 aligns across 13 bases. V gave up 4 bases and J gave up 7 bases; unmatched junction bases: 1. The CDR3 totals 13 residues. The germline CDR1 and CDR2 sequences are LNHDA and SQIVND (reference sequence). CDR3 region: CASSTGLAGEQYF. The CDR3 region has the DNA TGTGCCAGTAGTACGGGACTAGCGGGGGAGCAGTACTTC.

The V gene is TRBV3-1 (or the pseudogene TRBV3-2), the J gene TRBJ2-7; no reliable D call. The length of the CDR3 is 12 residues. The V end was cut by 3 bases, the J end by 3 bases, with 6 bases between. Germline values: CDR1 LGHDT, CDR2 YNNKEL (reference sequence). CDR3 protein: CASSQVSYEQYF. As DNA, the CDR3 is TGTGCCAGCAGCCAGGTTAGCTACGAGCAGTACTTC.

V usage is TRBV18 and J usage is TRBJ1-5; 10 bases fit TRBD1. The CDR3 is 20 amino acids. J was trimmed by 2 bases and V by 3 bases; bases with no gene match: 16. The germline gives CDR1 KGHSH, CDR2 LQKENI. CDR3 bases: TGTGCCAGCTCACCCTTAGCGATTACGGGACAGGGGATCGGCAATCAGCCCCAGCATTTT. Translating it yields CASSPLAITGQGIGNQPQHF.

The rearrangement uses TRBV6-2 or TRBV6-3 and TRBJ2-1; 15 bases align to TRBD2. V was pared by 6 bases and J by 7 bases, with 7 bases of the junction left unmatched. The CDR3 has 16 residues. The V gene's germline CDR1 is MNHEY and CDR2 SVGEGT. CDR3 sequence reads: CASSPGTSGRLNEQFF. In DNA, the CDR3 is TGTGCCAGCAGCCCTGGGACTAGCGGGAGGTTAAATGAGCAGTTCTTC.

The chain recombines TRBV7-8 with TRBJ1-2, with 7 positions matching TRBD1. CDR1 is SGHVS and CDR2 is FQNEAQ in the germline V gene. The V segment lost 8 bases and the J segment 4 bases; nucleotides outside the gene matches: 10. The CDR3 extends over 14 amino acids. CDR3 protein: CASGYSGQSYGYTF. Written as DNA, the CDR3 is TGTGCCAGCGGATACTCGGGACAGAGCTATGGCTACACCTTC.

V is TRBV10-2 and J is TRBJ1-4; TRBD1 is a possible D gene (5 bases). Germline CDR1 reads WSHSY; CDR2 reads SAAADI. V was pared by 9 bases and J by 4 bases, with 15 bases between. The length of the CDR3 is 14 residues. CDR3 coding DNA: TGCGCCAGTGCAACGGGGGTCTATAATGAAAAACTGTTTTTT. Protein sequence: CASATGVYNEKLFF.